This passage covers 11 T cell receptor beta chains from one sample sequenced in a study of T cell responses to AZD1222 COVID-19 vaccine. Sequenced by immunoSEQ multiplex PCR; TCRdb stores in-frame clones only, minus some. The sample holds some 150,000 clones; approximately 86% are singletons and the top ten take 6.9%. The input for sequencing was peripheral blood, taken after recovery from COVID-19. All receptors come from an adult who had recovered from COVID-19.

J is TRBJ1-2 and V is TRBV24-1; D uncertain. V lost 2 bases to trimming and J lost 7 bases, with 10 bases between them. This CDR3 is 13 amino acids long. Germline V CDR1 and CDR2: KGHDR, SFDVKD. CDR3 bases: TGTGCCACCAGTGATTCACTACATGGTGGCTACACCTTC. This translates into CATSDSLHGGYTF.

The chain uses TRBV27 and TRBJ2-7, with D perhaps TRBD1 (5 bases). V gave up 1 base and J gave up 5 bases, with 12 bases separating them. CDR1 and CDR2 (germline): MNHEY, SMNVEV (reference sequence). The CDR3 is 14 amino acids. CDR3 sequence: CASSLWGRVDEQYF. The CDR3 coding sequence is TGTGCCAGCAGTTTATGGGGCAGGGTTGACGAGCAGTACTTC.

J is TRBJ2-3 and V is TRBV28; no reliable D call. Trimming took off 6 bases at V and 5 bases at J, with 12 bases between the two ends. CDR1 is MDHEN, CDR2 SYDVKM, per germline. There are 13 residues in the CDR3. In DNA form, the CDR3 reads TGTGCCAGCAGCTCACCCTTTCTAGATACGCAGTATTTT. Translating gives CASSSPFLDTQYF.

This clone was observed once. The chain has TRBV2 and TRBJ1-5, with a tentative D call TRBD1 (6 bases). CDR1 SNHLY and CDR2 FYNNEI come from the germline V gene. The V end lost 3 bases, the J end lost 7 bases, and 16 bases lay between the germline ends. The CDR3 sequence is 15 residues long. In nucleotides, the CDR3 is TGTGCCAGCAGTGATGGGACACGGGGGGACCAGCCCCAGCATTTT. Protein: CASSDGTRGDQPQHF.

A remark on this clone: The sample carries other DNA sequences with the same CDR3. This rearrangement joins TRBV5-1 to TRBJ2-7; D not certain. V was trimmed by 0 bases and J by 3 bases, leaving 10 bases between them. CDR1 SGHRS and CDR2 YFSETQ come from the germline V gene. CDR3 length equals 14 residues. CDR3 in DNA: TGCGCCAGCAGCTTGGGGACGGGTTACTACGAGCAGTACTTC. Residues: CASSLGTGYYEQYF.

The chain carries TRBV11-3 and TRBJ2-7, with TRBD1 identical over 10 bases. Germline assignment: CDR1 SGHNT and CDR2 YENEEA. CDR3 length: 14 amino acids. The ends lost 3 bases at V and 3 bases at J; junction bases unmatched: 2. Here the CDR3 reads CASSFGQGVYEQYF. The CDR3 DNA follows: TGTGCCAGCAGCTTTGGACAGGGGGTCTACGAGCAGTACTTC.

This clone was observed a few times. The rearrangement uses TRBV9 and TRBJ2-1; D tentatively reads TRBD1 or TRBD2 (5 bases each). Germline V CDR1 and CDR2: SGDLS, YYNGEE. Trimming stripped 1 base from V and 16 bases from J, with 18 bases between. This CDR3 contains 13 residues. The chain's CDR3 is CASSVSHRDPLFF. The CDR3 DNA reads TGTGCCAGCAGCGTATCCCACCGGGACCCCCTATTCTTC.

This chain joins TRBV7-9 and TRBJ1-2; D unclear. Germline loops: CDR1 SEHNR, CDR2 FQNEAQ (reference sequence). The CDR3 has 15 residues. The V gene lost 10 bases and the J gene lost 7 bases, with 25 bases spanning the gap. CDR3 nucleotides: TGTGCCACTAAAGGCCGGAACAGACCCATCGGTGGCTACACCTTC. Encoded protein: CATKGRNRPIGGYTF.

The V call is TRBV6-5, the J call TRBJ1-2; D perhaps matches TRBD1 (5 bases). V lost 6 bases and J 7 bases, leaving 15 bases between the germline ends. Germline values: CDR1 MNHEY, CDR2 SVGAGI. The CDR3 has 13 residues. CDR3 protein: CASRPTEKSGYTF. Here the CDR3 DNA reads TGTGCCAGCAGGCCGACAGAAAAAAGTGGCTACACCTTC.

The chain carries TRBV19 and TRBJ2-3; 9 nucleotides align to TRBD2. Germline CDR1 is LNHDA and CDR2 is SQIVND (reference sequence). The trim removed 7 bases at V and 3 bases at J, leaving 8 bases unmatched. This CDR3 comprises 15 residues. The CDR3 region is CASTQTSGRTDTQYF. The CDR3 coding sequence is TGTGCCAGTACCCAGACTAGCGGAAGAACAGATACGCAGTATTTT.

The chain employs TRBV5-4 and TRBJ2-2, with TRBD1 identical over 7 bases. The CDR3 covers 16 residues. Germline V gives CDR1 SGHNT, CDR2 YYREEE (reference sequence). V shed 5 bases and J 4 bases; nucleotides not matched to a gene: 11. As DNA, the CDR3 is TGTGCCAGCAGGTTCGACCAGGGGGTTGGCACCGGGGAGCTGTTTTTT. It codes for CASRFDQGVGTGELFF.